Below, 14 T cell receptor beta chains from the same sample are listed, as sequenced in a study of OX40 agonist ivuxolimab in advanced cancers. The data were produced by immunoSEQ multiplex PCR, yet TCRdb's version contains in-frame clones alone and is incomplete. The sample contains roughly 69,000 clones, 80% to 90% of which appear only once. Sequenced material: CD4+ or CD8+ T cells sorted from blood, taken in a trial of the OX40 agonist ivuxolimab. Every receptor here comes from an adult with an advanced solid tumor such as melanoma, head and neck, liver or kidney cancer.

This clone occurred a few times. The rearrangement joins TRBV5-4 to TRBJ1-2, with TRBD1 identical over 12 bases. Trimming at V came to 5 bases and at J to 4 bases, leaving 6 bases not matched to a gene. The V gene's germline CDR1 is SGHNT and CDR2 YYREEE (reference sequence). This CDR3 is 15 amino acids long. The CDR3 nucleotides read TGTGCCAGCAGGCCGGGACAGGGGGCGAGCTATGGCTACACCTTC. Amino acid sequence: CASRPGQGASYGYTF.

V and J are TRBV11-3 and TRBJ2-4, with a weak D call TRBD2 (5 bases). This CDR3 contains 14 residues. The ends were cut back, 4 bases at V and 3 bases at J, with 10 bases in the middle. Germline lookup yields CDR1 SGHNT and CDR2 YENEEA. CDR3 sequence (DNA): TGTGCCAGCAGCTCGATAACTAGCAAAAACATTCAGTACTTC. Its translation is CASSSITSKNIQYF.

The chain links TRBV19 to TRBJ1-5; no clear D. Germline V gives CDR1 LNHDA, CDR2 SQIVND (reference sequence). V gave up 6 bases and J gave up 3 bases, with 9 bases separating them. This CDR3 has 13 residues. CDR3 DNA sequence: TGTGCCAGTAGCTCCTCCTACAATCAGCCCCAGCATTTT. It encodes CASSSSYNQPQHF.

The chain employs TRBV18 and TRBJ1-5, with 8 bases fitting TRBD1. The CDR3 extends over 18 amino acids. Germline trimming cut 3 bases from V and 2 bases from J; bases unmatched to any gene: 12. CDR1 is KGHSH, CDR2 LQKENI, per germline. In nucleotides, the CDR3 is TGTGCCAGCTCACCCGGGACAGGACCCAAGGGGGGCAATCAGCCCCAGCATTTT. This sequence encodes CASSPGTGPKGGNQPQHF.

The chain's CDR3 is CSVSLLTDTQYF. In nucleotides, the CDR3 is TGCAGCGTGAGCCTACTCACAGATACGCAGTATTTT. The chain recombines TRBV29-1 with TRBJ2-3; D not certain. Trimming removed 6 bases from V and 2 bases from J, with 9 bases in between. Germline V CDR1 and CDR2: SQVTM, ANQGSEA. The CDR3 has 12 residues.

The chain joins TRBV7-2 to TRBJ2-3, with D maybe TRBD2 (7 bases). Trimming stripped 3 bases from V and 2 bases from J, with 12 bases between. Germline V CDR1 and CDR2: SGHTA, FQGNSA. The CDR3 contains 15 residues. DNA of the CDR3: TGTGCCAGCAGCTTCTCCCGGGGGGCCACAGATACGCAGTATTTT. It yields the protein CASSFSRGATDTQYF.

The rearrangement joins TRBV29-1 to TRBJ2-7; 7 bases match TRBD1. The germline V gene encodes CDR1 SQVTM and CDR2 ANQGSEA. The CDR3 is made up of 13 amino acids. The CDR3 DNA is TGCAGTCACGCCGGGACAGACCCGTACGAGCAGTACTTC. Translated: CSHAGTDPYEQYF.

The J gene is TRBJ2-3, the V gene TRBV2; a weak D match, TRBD1 (6 bases). This CDR3 region has 14 residues. Trimming removed 4 bases from V and 5 bases from J, with 13 bases in between. In germline, CDR1 is SNHLY, CDR2 FYNNEI. The CDR3 loop reads CASSATGSRDTQYF. As DNA, the CDR3 is TGTGCCAGCAGTGCAACAGGGTCGAGAGATACGCAGTATTTT.

The V and J genes are TRBV4-3 and TRBJ2-7; D call uncertain. The ends were cut back, 0 bases at V and 1 base at J, with 10 bases in the middle. Germline CDR1 reads LGHNA; CDR2 reads YSLEER. The CDR3 has 15 amino acids. CDR3 DNA: TGCGCCAGCAGCCAAGAATCGGGCAGGTCCTACGAGCAGTACTTC. Translating it yields CASSQESGRSYEQYF.

The chain recombines TRBV19 with TRBJ2-1; TRBD1 is a possible D gene (6 bases). Per the germline V gene, CDR1 is LNHDA and CDR2 is SQIVND (reference sequence). With 3 bases removed from V and 4 bases from J, the gap between germline ends came to 13 bases. The CDR3 totals 15 residues. This chain's CDR3 is CASSIRGGVYNEQFF. The CDR3 DNA sequence: TGTGCCAGTAGTATTCGAGGGGGTGTGTACAATGAGCAGTTCTTC. Variable domain in full (rest from reference TRBV19 and TRBJ2-1): DGGITQSPKYLFRKEGQNVTLSCEQNLNHDAMYWYRQDPGQGLRLIYYSQIVNDFQKGDIAEGYSVSREKKESFPLTVTSAQKNPTAFYLCASSIRGGVYNEQFFGPGTRLTVL.

This clone was counted only a few times. The J gene is TRBJ2-7, the V gene TRBV28; D may be TRBD1 (6 bases). With 5 bases removed from V and 2 bases from J, the gap between germline ends came to 16 bases. This CDR3 has 15 residues. Germline V gene lookup returns CDR1 MDHEN and CDR2 SYDVKM. This CDR3 is CASSPYDRPTYEQYF. The CDR3 DNA sequence: TGTGCCAGCAGTCCGTACGACAGGCCGACCTACGAGCAGTACTTC.

This CDR3 is CASSLYGTTDTQYF. DNA for the CDR3: TGTGCCAGCAGTTTATATGGAACCACAGATACGCAGTATTTT. The J gene is TRBJ2-3, the V gene TRBV28, with unresolved D. CDR1 MDHEN and CDR2 SYDVKM come from the germline V gene. The CDR3 has 14 amino acids. V was trimmed by 1 base and J by 2 bases, leaving 7 bases between them.

DNA of the CDR3: TGTGCCAGCAGCCCCTCCACCGGGACAAGCAACTATGGCTACACCTTC. The encoded protein is CASSPSTGTSNYGYTF. The V gene is TRBV5-5, the J gene TRBJ1-2, with D tentatively TRBD1 (6 bases). V shed 4 bases and J shed 2 bases, with 18 bases lying between them. The germline V gene has CDR1 SGHKS and CDR2 YYEKEE (reference sequence). This CDR3 is 16 amino acids long.

The V and J genes are TRBV19 and TRBJ1-5; D not resolved. V lost 10 bases, J lost 2 bases, and 21 bases lay in between. This CDR3 region has 16 residues. Germline V lookup: CDR1 LNHDA, CDR2 SQIVND (reference sequence). The chain's CDR3 is CATTTTGLLGNQPQHF. The DNA of the CDR3 is TGTGCCACTACGACGACCGGACTTTTAGGCAATCAGCCCCAGCATTTT.